This T cell receptor beta chain was sequenced in a study of beta chain features in type 1 diabetes. Study-wide findings and caveats: Any role of HLA type in TCRB rearrangement remained unresolved here.

As every portion of the isolated RNA was reverse transcribed, the sequencing read expressed TCRB transcripts. The table came from immunoSEQ multiplex PCR; TCRdb's copy has only in-frame clones and leaves some out. Of 250,000 to 350,000 clones in the sample, approximately 11% were seen once. Only a few counts were recorded for this clone. Its antigen remains unknown. Germline-derived CDR1 and CDR2 are SEHNR and FQNEAQ (reference sequence). The V end lost 3 bases, the J end lost 6 bases, and 17 bases lay between the germline ends. The CDR3 length is 15 residues. This chain uses TRBV7-9 with TRBJ1-2; a weak D match, TRBD1 (6 bases). This TCR was recovered from a woman aged 25 to 39 in good health. Sequencing was performed on naive CD4+ T cells from blood. CDR3 sequence reads: CASSFWTDRRDGYTF. In DNA form, the CDR3 reads TGTGCCAGCAGCTTCTGGACAGACCGAAGGGATGGCTACACCTTC.